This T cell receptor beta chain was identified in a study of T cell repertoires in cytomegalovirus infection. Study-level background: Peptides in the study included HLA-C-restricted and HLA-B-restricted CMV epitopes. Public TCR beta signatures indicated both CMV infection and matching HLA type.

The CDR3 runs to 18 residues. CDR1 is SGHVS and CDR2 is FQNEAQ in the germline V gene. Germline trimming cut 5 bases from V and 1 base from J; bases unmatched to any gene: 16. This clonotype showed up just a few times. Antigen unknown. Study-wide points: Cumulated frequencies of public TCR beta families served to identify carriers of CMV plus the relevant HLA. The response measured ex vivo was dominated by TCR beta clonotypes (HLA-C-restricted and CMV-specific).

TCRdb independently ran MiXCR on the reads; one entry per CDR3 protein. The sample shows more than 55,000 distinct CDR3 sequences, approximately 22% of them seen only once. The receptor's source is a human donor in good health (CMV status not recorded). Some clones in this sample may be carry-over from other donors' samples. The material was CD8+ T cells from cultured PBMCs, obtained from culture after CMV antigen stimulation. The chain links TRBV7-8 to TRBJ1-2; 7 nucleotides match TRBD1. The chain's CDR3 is CASSRTLTGTAINYGYTF. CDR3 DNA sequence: TGTGCCAGCAGCCGAACGTTGACCGGGACAGCGATTAACTATGGCTACACCTTC.